Many counts were recorded for the clone carrying this T cell receptor beta chain. Individual cDNA molecules carried attached unique molecular identifiers. TCRdb analysed the 5' RACE reads with MiXCR anew, one entry per CDR3 protein. This sample has more than 40,000 distinct CDR3 sequences, with about 4% found just once. These data come from a study of early T cells in non-severe SARS-CoV-2 infection. On the study more broadly: Sequenced bulk RNA came from whole blood that was unsorted, and chains were unpaired.

CDR3 length: 15 amino acids. Looked up from germline, CDR1 is SGHVS and CDR2 is FQNEAQ. Trimming removed 5 bases at V and 6 bases at J, with 14 bases between. The TCR comes from an adult who was a healthcare worker with PCR-confirmed SARS-CoV-2 infection or an uninfected control (not recorded which). The rearrangement joins TRBV7-8 to TRBJ1-6; possibly TRBD1 for D (6 bases). The specimen was whole blood. The CDR3 DNA sequence: TGTGCCAGCAGCACCCGGACAGCTATTAATTCACCCCTCCACTTT. Its translation is CASSTRTAINSPLHF.